The present T cell receptor (beta chain) was sequenced within a study of blood T cell repertoires in COVID-19. TCRdb's copy holds only in-frame clones and misses some; the assay was immunoSEQ multiplex PCR. The repertoire holds roughly 250,000 clones, with approximately 85% as singletons. The CDR3 totals 14 residues. V shed 0 bases, J shed 9 bases, and the junction held 8 bases outside the gene matches. Germline assignment: CDR1 LGHDT and CDR2 YNNKEL (reference sequence). This TCR was recovered from a woman in her forties or fifties who had recovered from COVID-19. The sequenced sample was PBMCs or T cells enriched from blood (not recorded which). The chain links TRBV3-1 (or the pseudogene TRBV3-2) to TRBJ2-7; 7 bases align to TRBD1. The CDR3 nucleotides are TGTGCCAGCAGCCAAGATCGAGGGGGCGCGAGGCAGTACTTC. Translating it yields CASSQDRGGARQYF.